This is a list of T cell receptor beta chains from one sample in a study of cytomegalovirus exposure and HLA in healthy donors. Using immunoSEQ multiplex PCR, the repertoire was profiled, and TCRdb retains in-frame clones only, with some absent. Of approximately 130,000 clones listed, more than 65% are singletons. Sample: PBMCs. The source is a man younger than 30 in good health and CMV-seropositive. The CDR3 runs from the conserved cysteine through the conserved F or W. A D gene is named only where the DNA matches it firmly. Clone size is shown for a subset of rows, as once, few, many or a class of expanded clone.

>TRBJ2-3|TRBV28|NA|TRBD2
CASSLLAGARGNTDTQYF
TGTGCCAGCAGTTTGCTAGCGGGGGCCCGGGGAAACACAGATACGCAGTATTTT
>TRBJ1-2|TRBV7-8|NA|NA
CASSLVQGFGYTF
TGTGCCAGCAGCTTAGTCCAGGGCTTTGGCTACACCTTC
>TRBJ2-1|TRBV9|NA|TRBD1
CASSAGTGNREQFF
TGTGCCAGCAGCGCCGGGACAGGGAATCGGGAGCAGTTCTTC
>TRBJ2-3|TRBV5-4|NA|TRBD2
CASSPRALAGGRDTQYF
TGTGCCAGCAGCCCCAGAGCTTTAGCGGGGGGGCGGGATACGCAGTATTTT
>TRBJ2-5|TRBV15|few|NA
CATSRDPDRPETQYF
TGTGCCACCAGCAGAGACCCTGACAGGCCGGAGACCCAGTACTTC
>TRBJ1-1|TRBV5-1|few|NA
CASSLLAAGDTEAFF
TGCGCCAGCAGCCTGCTGGCGGCGGGGGACACTGAAGCTTTCTTT
>TRBJ2-5|TRBV29-1|NA|TRBD1
CSARQGRETQYF
TGCAGCGCCCGACAGGGTCGAGAGACCCAGTACTTC
>TRBJ2-2|TRBV5-1|NA|TRBD2
CASRTSGNTGELFF
TGCGCCAGCAGGACTAGCGGGAACACCGGGGAGCTGTTTTTT
>TRBJ2-1|TRBV7-6|NA|NA
CASSSLAAEQFF
TGTGCCAGCAGCTCCTTAGCGGCTGAGCAGTTCTTC
>TRBJ2-5|TRBV27|NA|TRBD2
CASSSLTSGASLETQYF
TGTGCCAGCAGTAGTTTGACTAGCGGGGCGTCCCTGGAGACCCAGTACTTC
>TRBJ1-1|TRBV7-9|NA|NA
CASSLFGVRTEAFF
TGTGCCAGCAGCTTATTCGGGGTACGAACTGAAGCTTTCTTT
>TRBJ2-7|TRBV9|NA|TRBD1
CASSDGTGSIYEQYF
TGTGCCAGCAGCGACGGGACAGGGTCGATCTACGAGCAGTACTTC
>TRBJ2-1|TRBV6-7|NA|NA
CASKTGYEQFF
TGTGCCAGCAAAACAGGCTATGAGCAGTTCTTC
>TRBJ1-1|TRBV6-6|few|NA
CASSYGITGNTEAFF
TGTGCCAGCAGTTACGGTATAACGGGGAACACTGAAGCTTTCTTT
>TRBJ2-7|TRBV6-5|NA|TRBD1
CASSYTGTGAYEQYF
TGTGCCAGCAGTTACACCGGGACAGGGGCCTACGAGCAGTACTTC
>TRBJ1-2|TRBV7-9|NA|NA
CASSTTDSNYRYTF
TGTGCCAGCAGCACCACCGACAGTAACTATCGCTACACCTTC
>TRBJ1-1|TRBV10-3|NA|NA
CAISRSQGSTEAFF
TGTGCCATCAGTAGATCACAGGGTAGCACTGAAGCTTTCTTT
>TRBJ2-7|TRBV16|once|TRBD2
CASSQLAGEFYEQYF
TGTGCCAGCAGCCAATTAGCGGGAGAATTCTACGAGCAGTACTTC
>TRBJ1-6|TRBV5-1|NA|NA
CASSNGLRTESPLHF
TGCGCCAGCAGCAACGGACTACGGACCGAATCACCCCTCCACTTT